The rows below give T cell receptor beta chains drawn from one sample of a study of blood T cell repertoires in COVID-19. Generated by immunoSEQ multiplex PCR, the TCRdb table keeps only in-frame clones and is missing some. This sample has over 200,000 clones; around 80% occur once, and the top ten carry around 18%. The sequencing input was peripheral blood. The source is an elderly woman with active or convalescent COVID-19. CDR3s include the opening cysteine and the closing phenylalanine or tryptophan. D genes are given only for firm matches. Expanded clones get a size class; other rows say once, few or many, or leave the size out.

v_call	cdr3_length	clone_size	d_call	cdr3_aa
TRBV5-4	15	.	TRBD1	CASSKGTAYNSPLHF
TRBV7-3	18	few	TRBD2	CASSLGGLAGANTGELFF
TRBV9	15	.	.	CASSVASRQSEKLFF
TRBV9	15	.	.	CASSARTSSTDTQYF
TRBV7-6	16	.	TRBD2	CASSVATGAGDNEQFF
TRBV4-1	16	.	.	CPPENQRTTSYNEQFF
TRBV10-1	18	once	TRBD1	CASSPGQFDASLMYGYTF
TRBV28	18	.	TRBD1	CASSRQLGTGGRRNEAFF
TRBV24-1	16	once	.	CATSDSTDASNYGYTF
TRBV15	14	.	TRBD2	CATSRVATSEAQFF
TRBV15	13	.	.	CATSRAEGIEAFF
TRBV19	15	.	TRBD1	CATSKTGGSPNEQFF
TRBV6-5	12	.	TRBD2	CASWDYLYEQYF
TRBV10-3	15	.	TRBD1	CAISESTGSNYGYTF